This TCR beta chain appears in the sequencing data of a study of CD8+CD57+ T cells in acquired aplastic anemia. The germline gives CDR1 ENHRY, CDR2 SYGVKD. Trimming left V 6 bases short and J 8 bases short, with 16 bases between. This CDR3 contains 13 residues. Genomic DNA, serving as template, underwent TCR beta VDJ and CDR3 profiling. TCRdb re-analysed the reads in MiXCR, keeping a single row per CDR3 protein. The sample lists about 98,000 distinct CDR3 sequences, about 67% occurring once. CD8+CD57+ cell expansion had been shown by flow cytometry in patients chosen for sequencing. The receptor was isolated from a human donor with aplastic anemia. This sequence joins TRBV10-3 and TRBJ1-2, with D uncertain. Specimen: sorted CD4+, CD8+, or CD8+CD57+ T cells (not recorded which) from PBMCs. In DNA, the CDR3 is TGTGCCATCAGGTTCACGGGTGGAAGAGGCTACACCTTC. This codes for CAIRFTGGRGYTF.